These T cell receptor beta chains were read from a single sample in a study of chemoradiotherapy in HPV16-positive cancers. Data came from immunoSEQ multiplex PCR; TCRdb stores just in-frame clones and leaves some out. This sample yields about 17,000 clones, of which roughly 90% are seen a single time; about 2.1% belongs to the top ten. The source was blood, collected from a patient who underwent chemoradiotherapy. All receptors derive from a human donor with HPV-associated anogenital cancer. Both conserved end residues are part of each CDR3. D genes are given only for firm matches. Rows give clone size only sometimes, using once, few, many, or a class for an expanded clone.

d_call,j_call,v_call,clone_size,cdr3_nt,cdr3_aa
-,TRBJ1-1,TRBV19,-,TGTGCCAGTACCCCACCGATGGGACAGAACACTGAAGCTTTCTTT,CASTPPMGQNTEAFF
-,TRBJ2-2,TRBV30,-,TGTGCCTGGAGCATACAGGGTGCCGGGGAGCTGTTTTTT,CAWSIQGAGELFF
-,TRBJ1-2,TRBV30,-,TGTGCCTGGAGTCTCCCGGGGGGCTACACCTTC,CAWSLPGGYTF
-,TRBJ1-2,TRBV2,-,TGTGCCAGCAGTCCCAACGGCTTGGGAGCGATCTACACCTTC,CASSPNGLGAIYTF
TRBD1,TRBJ1-2,TRBV28,once,TGTGCCGTACGCGGACAGGGGGCGCCCTATGGCTACACCTTC,CAVRGQGAPYGYTF
-,TRBJ2-1,TRBV7-9,-,TGTGCCAGCAGCTTGGCGGCAGCGGCCTCAGGCCAGTTCTTC,CASSLAAAASGQFF
TRBD1,TRBJ2-2,TRBV7-2,-,TGTGCCAGGCCGAAATTGGAACAGGGGGAGAGCGGGGAGCTGTTTTTT,CARPKLEQGESGELFF
-,TRBJ2-2,TRBV6-1,once,TGTGCCAGCGAACCTTGGGACACCGGGGAGCTGTTTTTT,CASEPWDTGELFF
-,TRBJ1-5,TRBV7-6,-,TGTGCCAGCAGCCCCCAGGGACTGGGGAATCAGCCCCAGCATTTT,CASSPQGLGNQPQHF
-,TRBJ1-4,TRBV15,few,TGTGCCACCAGCTCACGGGCTCGGTCTAATGAAAAACTGTTTTTT,CATSSRARSNEKLFF
-,TRBJ2-5,TRBV9,-,TGTGCCAGCAGCGTAGGGGGCGTGTACCAAGAGACCCAGTACTTC,CASSVGGVYQETQYF
-,TRBJ1-3,TRBV10-1,-,TGCGCCAGCAGTGCCCAAAGGGGCTACTCTGGAAACACCATATATTTT,CASSAQRGYSGNTIYF
-,TRBJ2-1,TRBV12-5,-,TGTGCTAGTGGTTTGGCGGCAGGGGCCTACAATGAGCAGTTCTTC,CASGLAAGAYNEQFF
TRBD2,TRBJ2-1,TRBV10-3,-,TGTGCCATCAGTGAGTCTAGGGCTAGCGGGGGGGCCAAGGATGAGCAGTTCTTC,CAISESRASGGAKDEQFF
TRBD2,TRBJ2-5,TRBV6-6,-,TGTGCCAGCAGTTACTTGACTAGCGGGGGCGGGGAGACCCAGTACTTC,CASSYLTSGGGETQYF
-,TRBJ1-4,TRBV5-6,-,TGTGCCAGCAGCTTTTCAGGGGAGGAAAAACTGTTTTTT,CASSFSGEEKLFF
-,TRBJ1-5,TRBV6-5,-,TGTGCCAGCAGTTACTCGGAGGCGAGCAATCAGCCCCAGCATTTT,CASSYSEASNQPQHF
-,TRBJ1-1,TRBV7-9,-,TGTGCCAGCAGACCCGACAGGCGCATGAACACTGAAGCTTTCTTT,CASRPDRRMNTEAFF
TRBD2,TRBJ2-3,TRBV5-1,-,TGCGCCAGCAGCGGACTAGCGGGGGCGGATACGCAGTATTTT,CASSGLAGADTQYF
-,TRBJ1-2,TRBV4-1,-,TGCGCCAGCAGCCCAGACATGGACGGACCCTATGGCTACACCTTC,CASSPDMDGPYGYTF
-,TRBJ1-4,TRBV5-8,-,TGTGCCAGCAGCTTTCAAAGGCGGGCTAATGAAAAACTGTTTTTT,CASSFQRRANEKLFF
-,TRBJ1-1,TRBV4-1,-,TGCGCCAGCAGCCAGGACGGACACGGACTCATGAACACTGAAGCTTTCTTT,CASSQDGHGLMNTEAFF
-,TRBJ1-2,TRBV19,-,TGTGCCAGTAGTCCCTCCCCTCAGGGTGACGGCTACACCTTC,CASSPSPQGDGYTF
-,TRBJ1-2,TRBV7-8,few,TGTGCCAGCAGCTTAGTTAGGGCAGGGAGCTACACCTTC,CASSLVRAGSYTF
-,TRBJ1-2,TRBV7-9,-,TGTGCCAGCAGCTTACGGGGGGGCTATGGCTACACCTTC,CASSLRGGYGYTF
TRBD1,TRBJ1-3,TRBV9,-,TGTGCCAGCAGCGTAGGGGGACAGGGGTCCGCTGGAAACACCATATATTTT,CASSVGGQGSAGNTIYF
-,TRBJ1-6,TRBV30,-,TGTGCCTGGAGTGAGGCCTCCTATAATTCACCCCTCCACTTT,CAWSEASYNSPLHF
TRBD1,TRBJ1-1,TRBV5-1,-,TGCGCCAGCAGCTTCGGACAGGGGGTCCTGAACACTGAAGCTTTCTTT,CASSFGQGVLNTEAFF
-,TRBJ1-3,TRBV5-6,-,TGTGCCAGCAGCTCTAGCTCTGGAAACACCATATATTTT,CASSSSSGNTIYF
-,TRBJ1-1,TRBV6-1,-,TGTGCCAGCTACGTTGGGAACACTGAAGCTTTCTTT,CASYVGNTEAFF
-,TRBJ2-1,TRBV11-3,-,TGTGCCAGCAGTAAGGCTTCCTACAATGAGCAGTTCTTC,CASSKASYNEQFF
-,TRBJ1-2,TRBV18,-,TGTGCCAGCTCACGACCGCGGGGCTACACCTTC,CASSRPRGYTF
TRBD2,TRBJ2-2,TRBV5-1,-,TGCGCCAGCAGCTGGGGGACTAGCGGGACCGGGGAGCTGTTTTTT,CASSWGTSGTGELFF
-,TRBJ1-2,TRBV11-2,-,TGTGCCAGCAGCTTAGAGCCGGGGGCAAGGAGTGGCTACACCTTC,CASSLEPGARSGYTF
-,TRBJ2-5,TRBV29-1,-,TGCAGCGTTGAATTGGGTCTGATGGACCAAGAGACCCAGTACTTC,CSVELGLMDQETQYF
TRBD1,TRBJ2-2,TRBV27,-,TGTGCCAGCAGTTTAATGGGACAGGGACTTGGCGGGGAGCTGTTTTTT,CASSLMGQGLGGELFF
TRBD1,TRBJ1-4,TRBV27,-,TGTGCCAGCAGTTACCGGGACAGGGTTAATGAAAAACTGTTTTTT,CASSYRDRVNEKLFF
-,TRBJ1-6,TRBV28,-,TGTGCCAGCAGTTTAGGACGGGATAATTCACCCCTCCACTTT,CASSLGRDNSPLHF
TRBD2,TRBJ2-1,TRBV6-6,-,TGTGCCAGCAGTGACACTAGCGGATCCTACAATGAGCAGTTCTTC,CASSDTSGSYNEQFF
TRBD1,TRBJ2-1,TRBV29-1,-,TGCGCGCAGGGGGCCAACAATGAGCAGTTCTTC,CAQGANNEQFF
TRBD2,TRBJ2-3,TRBV10-1,-,TGCGCCAGCGGACTAGCGGGAGCAGATACGCAGTATTTT,CASGLAGADTQYF
-,TRBJ2-7,TRBV9,-,TGTGCCAGCAGCGTAGATTGGGGGCTCAACGAGCAGTACTTC,CASSVDWGLNEQYF
-,TRBJ2-3,TRBV9,-,TGTGCCAGCAGCGTGGGTGGGGGATTTGGGCCAGAAGATACGCAGTATTTT,CASSVGGGFGPEDTQYF
TRBD2,TRBJ2-7,TRBV6-5,-,TGTGCCAGCACCCCCAGCGGGGATTATGAGCAGTACTTC,CASTPSGDYEQYF
TRBD1,TRBJ1-5,TRBV29-1,-,TGCAGCGTTCGAGTCCTTTCAGGGGGGCCCCAGCATTTT,CSVRVLSGGPQHF
TRBD2,TRBJ2-3,TRBV5-1,-,TGCGCCAGCAGCTCGCGACTAGCGGGAGCGGGCACAGATACGCAGTATTTT,CASSSRLAGAGTDTQYF
-,TRBJ2-2,TRBV9,-,TGTGCCAGCAGCGTCAGGACCGGGGAGCTGTTTTTT,CASSVRTGELFF
-,TRBJ2-5,TRBV9,-,TGTGCCAGCAGCCCCGCCCCCACGGGGGGCCTGAAGACCCAGTACTTC,CASSPAPTGGLKTQYF
-,TRBJ2-5,TRBV7-8,once,TGTGCCAGCAGCCCCGTGGGTGGTGGGGGCGAGACCCAGTACTTC,CASSPVGGGGETQYF
-,TRBJ1-4,TRBV28,-,TGTGCCAGCAGTCAATGGGGGGGAGGTAATGAAAAACTGTTTTTT,CASSQWGGGNEKLFF
TRBD1,TRBJ1-1,TRBV10-2,-,TGCGCCAGCAGGGACAGGGTAGACCTGAACACTGAAGCTTTCTTT,CASRDRVDLNTEAFF
-,TRBJ1-1,TRBV21-1,-,TGTGCCAGCAGCCCCCTGACACTTGAAGCTTTCTTT,CASSPLTLEAFF
-,TRBJ2-2,TRBV6-1,-,TGTGCCAGCAGTGAAGTGGGGATGATTTTTGGCGGGGAGCTGTTTTTT,CASSEVGMIFGGELFF
TRBD1,TRBJ2-5,TRBV2,-,TGTGCCAGCAATAGGGACAGGGGCCGGGAGACCCAGTACTTC,CASNRDRGRETQYF